The T cell receptor (beta chain) under discussion was sequenced for a study of blood T cells in healthy people across ages. With a J-beta primer mix and a sample-barcoded 5' primer, a second PCR ran roughly 6 to 11 cycles. TCRdb re-analysed the 5' RACE reads in MiXCR, keeping a single row per CDR3 protein. The data show approximately 800,000 distinct CDR3 sequences, 35% to 60% seen once. This clonotype showed up just once. V gave up 1 base and J gave up 3 bases, with 10 bases separating them. CDR1 is LGHDT and CDR2 is YNNKEL in the germline V gene (reference sequence). The CDR3 spans 14 residues. This TCR came from an elderly man in good health. The material sequenced was blood. The rearrangement uses TRBV3-1 and TRBJ2-7, with D perhaps matching TRBD1 (5 bases). CDR3 nucleotides: TGTGCCAGCAGCCAAGGATCCAGGGTCTACGAGCAGTACTTC. Amino acids: CASSQGSRVYEQYF.